One sample yielded the 18 T cell receptor beta chains listed below, sequenced in a study of cytomegalovirus exposure and HLA in healthy donors. Primers: 60 Vbeta forward and 13 Jbeta reverse. TCRdb's table, derived via immunoSEQ multiplex PCR, lists solely in-frame clones and lacks some. The listing contains fewer than 250,000 clones. Sequencing was performed on PBMCs. The source is a woman in her 30s in good health and CMV-seropositive.

The genes are TRBV6-1 and TRBJ1-2, with TRBD1 matching 10 bases. Germline trimming cut 4 bases from V and 3 bases from J; bases unmatched to any gene: 5. This CDR3 region has 15 residues. The germline gives CDR1 MNHNS, CDR2 SASEGT. CDR3 sequence reads: CASSVRDRGDYGYTF. CDR3 nucleotide sequence: TGTGCCAGCAGTGTGAGGGACAGGGGAGACTATGGCTACACCTTC.

The chain links TRBV9 to TRBJ2-4, with TRBD2 matching 9 bases. Germline V gene data show CDR1 as SGDLS and CDR2 as YYNGEE. The ends lost 2 bases at V and 15 bases at J; junction bases unmatched: 12. CDR3 length equals 14 residues. CDR3 coding DNA: TGTGCCAGCAGCGTCCTCAAGCGGGGGGAGCTAGGGTACTTC. It is translated as CASSVLKRGELGYF. The full variable domain, with the rest looked up from reference TRBV9 and TRBJ2-4, is DSGVTQTPKHLITATGQRVTLRCSPRSGDLSVYWYQQSLDQGLQFLIQYYNGEERAKGNILERFSAQQFPDLHSELNLSSLELGDSALYFCASSVLKRGELGYFGAGTRLSVL.

This chain uses TRBV19 with TRBJ1-2, with D perhaps TRBD1 (5 bases). Germline V CDR1 and CDR2: LNHDA, SQIVND (reference sequence). Trimming left V 4 bases short and J 1 base short, with 13 bases between. The CDR3 runs to 15 residues. The CDR3 reads CASSTPDSFNYGYTF. The CDR3 DNA reads TGTGCCAGTAGTACCCCTGACAGCTTTAACTATGGCTACACCTTC.

The V call is TRBV28, the J call TRBJ1-5; D is undetermined. CDR3 length: 14 residues. CDR1 is MDHEN, CDR2 SYDVKM, per germline. Trimming removed 3 bases from V and 3 bases from J, with 9 bases in between. The CDR3 coding sequence is TGTGCCAGCAGTTTGGAGAAGTTCAATCAGCCCCAGCATTTT. Translated, it gives CASSLEKFNQPQHF.

The chain joins TRBV5-1 to TRBJ2-5; 10 positions match TRBD1. Matching the DNA end better, TRBJ2-7 makes the J call doubtful. The V gene's germline CDR1 is SGHRS and CDR2 YFSETQ. The CDR3 consists of 15 residues. The CDR3 sequence is CASSIGQGETYEQYF. CDR3 DNA: TGCGCCAGCAGCATCGGACAGGGGGAGACCTACGAGCAGTACTTC.

The chain couples TRBV27 to TRBJ2-2; 8 bases fit TRBD2. The CDR3 extends over 17 amino acids. Germline loops: CDR1 MNHEY, CDR2 SMNVEV (reference sequence). The J segment lost 0 bases and the V segment lost 5 bases, leaving 8 bases of the junction unmatched. The CDR3 DNA reads as TGTGCCAGCAGTCTCCCCGGACTAGCCGCGAACACCGGGGAGCTGTTTTTT. It specifies CASSLPGLAANTGELFF.

This chain connects TRBV7-8 to TRBJ2-7; D gene uncertain. Germline CDR1 and CDR2: SGHVS and FQNEAQ. This CDR3 spans 14 amino acids. V lost 1 base and J 0 bases, leaving 7 bases between the germline ends. The CDR3 DNA reads as TGTGCCAGCAGCTTAGGTGGCATCTCCTACGAGCAGTACTTC. It encodes CASSLGGISYEQYF.

The J gene is TRBJ2-5, the V gene TRBV5-1; 11 bases agree with TRBD2. CDR3 length: 15 amino acids. Germline values: CDR1 SGHRS, CDR2 YFSETQ. V shed 4 bases, J shed 3 bases, and the junction held 5 bases outside the gene matches. The DNA of the CDR3 is TGCGCCAGCAGCGCAGTGACTAGCGGGGAAGAGACCCAGTACTTC. Translating gives CASSAVTSGEETQYF.

The chain employs TRBV7-2 and TRBJ2-7, with unresolved D. V was clipped by 1 base and J by 9 bases, with 16 bases between them. CDR3 length equals 14 residues. Germline V gene sequence: CDR1 SGHTA, CDR2 FQGNSA. Here the CDR3 reads CASSLDAGSKGQYF. As DNA, the CDR3 is TGTGCCAGCAGCTTAGATGCAGGCAGCAAAGGGCAGTACTTC.

The chain combines TRBV5-5 with TRBJ2-1; 8 bases are shared with TRBD2. The CDR3 totals 14 residues. V was clipped by 1 base and J by 10 bases; unmatched bases: 7. Germline V gives CDR1 SGHKS, CDR2 YYEKEE (reference sequence). The CDR3 is CASSLTSGPLEQFF. The CDR3 region has the DNA TGTGCCAGCAGCTTGACTAGCGGCCCGTTGGAGCAGTTCTTC.

The chain uses TRBV19 and TRBJ2-2, with a tentative D call TRBD2 (5 bases). CDR3 length: 15 residues. Trimming left V 2 bases short and J 1 base short, with 8 bases between. CDR1 is LNHDA, CDR2 SQIVND, per germline (reference sequence). CDR3 DNA sequence: TGTGCCAGTAGTATAACGGCGGGGAACACCGGGGAGCTGTTTTTT. Translated, it gives CASSITAGNTGELFF.

V usage is TRBV4-1 and J usage is TRBJ2-3; D remains ambiguous. From germline, CDR1 is MGHRA and CDR2 YSYEKL. The CDR3 length is 17 residues. Trimming left V 1 base short and J 1 base short, with 15 bases between. The CDR3: CASSQATRSLGTDTQYF. CDR3 in DNA: TGCGCCAGCAGCCAAGCCACCAGGTCATTGGGCACAGATACGCAGTATTTT.

The chain recombines TRBV5-1 with TRBJ2-7, with TRBD1 matching 7 bases. V was clipped by 0 bases and J by 0 bases; unmatched bases: 0. Germline V gene data show CDR1 as SGHRS and CDR2 as YFSETQ. The CDR3 is 14 amino acids. The CDR3 here is CASSLAGGSYEQYF. The CDR3 DNA reads TGCGCCAGCAGCTTGGCAGGGGGCTCCTACGAGCAGTACTTC.

This chain connects TRBV5-4 to TRBJ2-2; the D is unclear. The CDR3 is 16 amino acids. Trimming took 0 bases from V and 1 from J, leaving 10 bases between them. Looked up from germline, CDR1 is SGHNT and CDR2 is YYREEE (reference sequence). This chain's CDR3 is CASSLEPGKNTGELFF. The CDR3, as DNA: TGTGCCAGCAGCTTGGAGCCAGGCAAGAACACCGGGGAGCTGTTTTTT.

The V gene is TRBV7-9, the J gene TRBJ1-1; TRBD1 is a possible D gene (6 bases). The length of the CDR3 is 15 residues. Trimming stripped 5 bases from V and 0 bases from J, with 13 bases between. Germline CDR1 and CDR2: SEHNR and FQNEAQ (reference sequence). CDR3 amino acids: CASSGRGTMNTEAFF. The CDR3 coding sequence is TGTGCCAGCAGCGGCAGGGGCACTATGAACACTGAAGCTTTCTTT.

The CDR3 sequence is CASSGDTTEAFF. The CDR3, as DNA: TGTGCCAGTTCGGGGGATACCACTGAAGCTTTCTTT. The chain carries TRBV6-5 and TRBJ1-1; weak D call: TRBD1 (5 bases). V shed 9 bases and J shed 4 bases, with 12 bases lying between them. This CDR3 has 12 amino acids. Germline CDR1 MNHEY, CDR2 SVGAGI.

The chain combines TRBV7-2 with TRBJ2-7; D perhaps matches TRBD2 (6 bases). The CDR3 has 13 residues. CDR1 SGHTA and CDR2 FQGNSA come from the germline V gene. V was clipped by 8 bases and J by 4 bases, with 15 bases between them. The CDR3 spells CASGVSGGYEQYF. CDR3 DNA: TGTGCCAGCGGGGTTAGCGGAGGGTACGAGCAGTACTTC.

The J gene is TRBJ2-5, the V gene TRBV14; a weak D match, TRBD1 (5 bases). Germline V gene lookup returns CDR1 SGHDN and CDR2 FVKESK. The CDR3 spans 12 residues. V was trimmed by 1 base and J by 6 bases, leaving 6 bases between them. The CDR3 region is CASSQVGQTQYF. The CDR3 DNA is TGTGCCAGCAGCCAAGTGGGGCAGACCCAGTACTTC.